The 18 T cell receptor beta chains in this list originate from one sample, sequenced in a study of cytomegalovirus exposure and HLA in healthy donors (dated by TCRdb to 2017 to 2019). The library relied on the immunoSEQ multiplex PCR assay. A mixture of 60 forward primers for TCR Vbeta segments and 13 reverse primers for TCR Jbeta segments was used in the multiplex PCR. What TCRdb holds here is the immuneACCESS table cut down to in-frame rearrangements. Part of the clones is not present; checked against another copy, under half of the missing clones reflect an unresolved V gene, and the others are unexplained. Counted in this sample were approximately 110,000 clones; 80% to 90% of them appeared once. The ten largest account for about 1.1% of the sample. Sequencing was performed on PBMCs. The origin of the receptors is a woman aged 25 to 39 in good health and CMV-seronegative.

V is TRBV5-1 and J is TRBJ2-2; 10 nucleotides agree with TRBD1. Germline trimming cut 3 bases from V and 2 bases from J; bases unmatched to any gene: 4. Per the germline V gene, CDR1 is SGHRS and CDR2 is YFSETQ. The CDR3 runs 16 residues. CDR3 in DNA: TGCGCCAGCAGCTCGGACAGGGGGGTAAACACCGGGGAGCTGTTTTTT. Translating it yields CASSSDRGVNTGELFF.

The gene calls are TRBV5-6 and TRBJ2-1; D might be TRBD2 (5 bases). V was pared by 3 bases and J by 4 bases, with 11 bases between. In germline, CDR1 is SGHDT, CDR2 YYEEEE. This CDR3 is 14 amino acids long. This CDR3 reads CASSSWTGYNEQFF. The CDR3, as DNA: TGTGCCAGCAGCTCCTGGACTGGATACAATGAGCAGTTCTTC.

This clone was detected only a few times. CDR3 region: CASSLGRGNNEQFF. The CDR3 DNA reads as TGCGCCAGCAGCTTGGGGCGGGGAAACAATGAGCAGTTCTTC. This chain uses TRBV5-1 with TRBJ2-1; tentatively, D is TRBD2 (6 bases). This CDR3 is 14 amino acids long. Germline V lookup: CDR1 SGHRS, CDR2 YFSETQ. The V and J ends lost 0 bases and 5 bases respectively, with 9 bases between them.

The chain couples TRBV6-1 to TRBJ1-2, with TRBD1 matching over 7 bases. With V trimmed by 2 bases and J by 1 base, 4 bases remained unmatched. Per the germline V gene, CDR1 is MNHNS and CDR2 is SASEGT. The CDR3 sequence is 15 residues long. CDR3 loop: CASSETGASNYGYTF. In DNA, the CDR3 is TGTGCCAGCAGTGAAACAGGGGCTAGTAACTATGGCTACACCTTC.

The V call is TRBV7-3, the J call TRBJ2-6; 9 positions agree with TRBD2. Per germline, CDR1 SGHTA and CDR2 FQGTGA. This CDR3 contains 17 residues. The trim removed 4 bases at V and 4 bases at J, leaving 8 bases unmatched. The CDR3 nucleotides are TGTGCCAGCAGCTCGCGGGGGGGGGCGCAGGGGGCCAACGTCCTGACTTTC. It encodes CASSSRGGAQGANVLTF.

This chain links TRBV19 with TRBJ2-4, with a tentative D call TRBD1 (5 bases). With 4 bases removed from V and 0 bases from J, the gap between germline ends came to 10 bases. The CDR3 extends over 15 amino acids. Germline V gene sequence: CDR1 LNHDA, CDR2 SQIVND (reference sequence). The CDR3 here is CASSTGPQAKNIQYF. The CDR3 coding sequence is TGTGCCAGTAGTACAGGGCCTCAAGCCAAAAACATTCAGTACTTC.

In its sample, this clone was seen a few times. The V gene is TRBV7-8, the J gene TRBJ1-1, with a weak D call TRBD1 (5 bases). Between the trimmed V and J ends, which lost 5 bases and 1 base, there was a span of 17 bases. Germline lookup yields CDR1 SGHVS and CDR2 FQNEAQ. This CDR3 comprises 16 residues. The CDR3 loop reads CASSPRTRQPNTEAFF. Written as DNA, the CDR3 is TGTGCCAGCAGCCCCAGAACCCGACAGCCGAACACTGAAGCTTTCTTT.

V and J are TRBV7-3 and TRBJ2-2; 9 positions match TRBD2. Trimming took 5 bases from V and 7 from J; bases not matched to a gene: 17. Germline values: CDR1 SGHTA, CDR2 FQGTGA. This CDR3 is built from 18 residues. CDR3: CASSPEGLLAGAGGELFF. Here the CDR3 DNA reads TGTGCCAGCAGCCCGGAGGGGCTGTTAGCGGGAGCTGGCGGGGAGCTGTTTTTT.

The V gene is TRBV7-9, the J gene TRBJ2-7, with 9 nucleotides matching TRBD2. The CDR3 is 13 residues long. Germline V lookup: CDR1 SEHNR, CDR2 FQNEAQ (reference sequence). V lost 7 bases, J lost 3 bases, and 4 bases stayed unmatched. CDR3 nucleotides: TGTGCCAGCAATTTAGCGGGAGTCTACGAGCAGTACTTC. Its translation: CASNLAGVYEQYF.

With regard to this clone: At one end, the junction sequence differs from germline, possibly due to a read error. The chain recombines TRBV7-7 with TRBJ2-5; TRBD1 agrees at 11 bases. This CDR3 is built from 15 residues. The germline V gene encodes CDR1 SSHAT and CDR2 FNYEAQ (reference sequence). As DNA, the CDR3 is TGTGCTAGCAGCTTAGGGACAGGGGGCCAAGAGACCCAGTACTTC. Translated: CASSLGTGGQETQYF.

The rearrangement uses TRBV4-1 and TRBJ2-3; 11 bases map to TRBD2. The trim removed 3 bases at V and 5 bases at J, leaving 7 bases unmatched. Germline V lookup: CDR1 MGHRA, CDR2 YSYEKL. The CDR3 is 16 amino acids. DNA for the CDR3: TGCGCCAGCAGCCACCAACTAGCGGGAGCAAAAGATACGCAGTATTTT. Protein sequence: CASSHQLAGAKDTQYF.

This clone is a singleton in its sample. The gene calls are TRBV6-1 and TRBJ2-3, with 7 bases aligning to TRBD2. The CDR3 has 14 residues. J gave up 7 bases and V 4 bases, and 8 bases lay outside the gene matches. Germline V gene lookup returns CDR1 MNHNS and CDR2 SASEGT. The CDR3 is CASSVGRAGNTQYF. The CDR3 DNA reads TGTGCCAGCAGTGTCGGGAGAGCGGGGAATACGCAGTATTTT.

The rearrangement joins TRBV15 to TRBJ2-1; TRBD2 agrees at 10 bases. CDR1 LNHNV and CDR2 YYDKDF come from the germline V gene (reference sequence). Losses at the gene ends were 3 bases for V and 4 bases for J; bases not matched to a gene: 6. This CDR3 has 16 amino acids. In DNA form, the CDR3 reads TGTGCCACCAGCAGCCCAGCGGGGGGGCCTTACAATGAGCAGTTCTTC. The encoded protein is CATSSPAGGPYNEQFF.

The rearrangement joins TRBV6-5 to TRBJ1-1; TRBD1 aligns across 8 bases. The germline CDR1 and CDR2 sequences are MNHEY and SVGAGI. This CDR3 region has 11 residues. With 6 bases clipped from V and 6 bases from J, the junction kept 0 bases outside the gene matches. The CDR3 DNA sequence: TGTGCCAGCAGGACAGGGGCTGAAGCTTTCTTT. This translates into CASRTGAEAFF.

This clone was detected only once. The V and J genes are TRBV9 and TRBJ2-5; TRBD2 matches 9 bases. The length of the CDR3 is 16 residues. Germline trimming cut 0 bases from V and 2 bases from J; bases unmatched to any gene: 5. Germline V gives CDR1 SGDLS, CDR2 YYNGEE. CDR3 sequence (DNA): TGTGCCAGCAGCGTAGGTAGCGGGAGTTATCAAGAGACCCAGTACTTC. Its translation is CASSVGSGSYQETQYF. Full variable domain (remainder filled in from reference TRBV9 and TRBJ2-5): DSGVTQTPKHLITATGQRVTLRCSPRSGDLSVYWYQQSLDQGLQFLIQYYNGEERAKGNILERFSAQQFPDLHSELNLSSLELGDSALYFCASSVGSGSYQETQYFGPGTRLLVL.

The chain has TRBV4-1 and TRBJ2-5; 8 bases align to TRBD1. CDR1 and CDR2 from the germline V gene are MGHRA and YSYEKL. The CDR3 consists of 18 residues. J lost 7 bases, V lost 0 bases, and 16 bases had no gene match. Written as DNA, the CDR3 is TGCGCCAGCAGCCAAGACGCCCTGGGTCAGGGGGCGTTGGGGACCCAGTACTTC. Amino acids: CASSQDALGQGALGTQYF.

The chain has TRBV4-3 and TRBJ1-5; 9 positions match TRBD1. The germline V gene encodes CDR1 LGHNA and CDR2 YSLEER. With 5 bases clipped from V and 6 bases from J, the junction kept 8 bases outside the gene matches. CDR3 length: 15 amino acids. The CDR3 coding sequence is TGCGCCAGCAGCTTGCGGACAGGGGAAGGTCAGCCCCAGCATTTT. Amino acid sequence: CASSLRTGEGQPQHF.

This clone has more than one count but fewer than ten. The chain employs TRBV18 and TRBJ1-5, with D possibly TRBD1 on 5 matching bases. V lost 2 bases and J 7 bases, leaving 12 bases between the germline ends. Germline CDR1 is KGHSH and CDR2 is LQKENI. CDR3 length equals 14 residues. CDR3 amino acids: CASSPVGGGQPQHF. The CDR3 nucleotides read TGTGCCAGCTCACCAGTGGGGGGTGGGCAGCCCCAGCATTTT.